Following are 31 T cell receptor beta chains from one sample sequenced in a study of HIV-infected patients and healthy controls (dated by TCRdb to the mid-2010s). The library was obtained by 5' RACE. Instrument on record: Illumina MiSeq. Using SuperScript III with primers targeting the alpha and beta constant regions, around 500 ng of RNA was reverse transcribed. Separate libraries for the alpha and beta chains were generated through chain-specific third strand synthesis that incorporated multiplexing indices. TCRdb reprocessed the public reads (quality trimming at Q25 with fastp, clone calling with MiXCR) and kept in-frame beta chains. Merged by CDR3 protein, the rows form single entries marked with the most common genes and DNA. The sample has approximately 16,000 distinct CDR3 sequences on record, roughly 9% of them singletons. Approximately 5% of the sample lies in the top ten. Whole blood was used without cell fractionation, so all unsorted peripheral T cells were reflected in the repertoire.

Sequencing used blood. The receptor source for this set is an adult in good health.

This clonotype showed up many times. The rearrangement joins TRBV27 to TRBJ2-7, with 10 bases that match TRBD2. In germline, CDR1 is MNHEY, CDR2 SMNVEV (reference sequence). The CDR3 extends over 15 amino acids. Trimming took 6 bases from V and 3 from J; bases not matched to a gene: 8. The CDR3 DNA sequence: TGTGCCAGCAGCCCCGGGACTAGCGTATTCTACGAGCAGTACTTC. Protein sequence: CASSPGTSVFYEQYF.

This clonotype is medium-sized (0.01 to 0.1%) in the sample. The chain combines TRBV20-1 with TRBJ2-1, with 8 bases that match TRBD2. With 2 bases clipped from V and 2 bases from J, the junction kept 5 bases outside the gene matches. The germline V gene encodes CDR1 DFQATT and CDR2 SNEGSKA (reference sequence). The CDR3 extends over 15 amino acids. DNA of the CDR3: TGCAGTGCTAGACTTACTAGCGGAGCCTACAATGAGCAGTTCTTC. It codes for CSARLTSGAYNEQFF.

CDR3 DNA sequence: TGCAGCGTTGGACTTACTAGCGGGAGACCACAAGAGACCCAGTACTTC. This sequence encodes CSVGLTSGRPQETQYF. The chain uses TRBV29-1 and TRBJ2-5; TRBD2 agrees at 11 bases. Per the germline V gene, CDR1 is SQVTM and CDR2 is ANQGSEA. This CDR3 has 16 amino acids. Trimming cost V 4 bases and J 2 bases; bases outside gene matches: 9.

This sequence joins TRBV28 and TRBJ2-2; tentatively, D is TRBD2 (6 bases). V was pared by 1 base and J by 5 bases, with 17 bases between. Looked up from germline, CDR1 is MDHEN and CDR2 is SYDVKM. The CDR3 covers 17 residues. CDR3 region: CASSLSGAGRGTGELFF. The DNA for the CDR3 is TGTGCCAGCAGTTTATCCGGTGCCGGACGGGGGACCGGGGAGCTGTTTTTT.

This clonotype was picked up many times. The chain uses TRBV5-1 and TRBJ2-7, with D possibly TRBD1 on 5 matching bases. Germline lookup yields CDR1 SGHRS and CDR2 YFSETQ. The CDR3 totals 15 residues. Trimming pared 0 bases from V and 6 bases from J, leaving 16 bases between. CDR3 amino acids: CASSLAPQERGEQYF. CDR3 sequence (DNA): TGCGCCAGCAGCTTGGCCCCACAGGAACGCGGCGAGCAGTACTTC.

This clonotype occurred many times. This chain joins TRBV19 and TRBJ1-1; weak D call: TRBD1 (6 bases). The CDR3 is made up of 14 amino acids. The germline V gene has CDR1 LNHDA and CDR2 SQIVND (reference sequence). V lost 7 bases to trimming and J lost 4 bases, with 16 bases between them. CDR3 DNA: TGTGCCAGTACGCCGGGCAGGGGAGGCACTGAAGCTTTCTTT. Amino acid sequence: CASTPGRGGTEAFF.

This clonotype is classed as medium-sized. This chain joins TRBV7-6 and TRBJ1-1; 7 positions agree with TRBD1. CDR1 and CDR2 (germline): SGHVS, FNYEAQ. Losses at the gene ends were 6 bases for V and 8 bases for J; bases not matched to a gene: 9. The CDR3 totals 13 residues. CDR3 sequence: CASRTVGQVEAFF. The CDR3 DNA reads as TGTGCCAGCAGAACCGTTGGACAGGTAGAAGCTTTCTTT.

This clonotype occurred many times. The chain is built from TRBV10-3 and TRBJ2-3, with D possibly being TRBD1 (5 bases). This CDR3 is built from 22 residues. V dropped 5 bases and J dropped 6 bases, with 39 bases sitting between them. Germline V gene lookup returns CDR1 ENHRY and CDR2 SYGVKD. Here the CDR3 reads CAISPISIKTTGPALTRDTQYF. The CDR3 DNA reads as TGTGCCATCAGTCCGATATCAATTAAGACAACAGGACCAGCCCTCACCAGGGATACGCAGTATTTT.

This clonotype occurred many times. The V and J genes are TRBV20-1 and TRBJ1-4; D unclear. V lost 1 base, J lost 0 bases, and 3 bases lay in between. CDR1 and CDR2 (germline): DFQATT, SNEGSKA (reference sequence). This CDR3 region has 13 residues. CDR3 in DNA: TGCAGTGCTAGAGGTCCAACTAATGAAAAACTGTTTTTT. It encodes CSARGPTNEKLFF.

The chain combines TRBV19 with TRBJ2-1; D may match TRBD1 or TRBD2 (5 bases each). Germline V gives CDR1 LNHDA, CDR2 SQIVND (reference sequence). V lost 3 bases and J lost 7, with 13 bases in between. The CDR3 contains 14 residues. The CDR3 sequence: CASSITFGTNEQFF. The CDR3, as DNA: TGTGCCAGTAGTATCACCTTCGGGACGAATGAGCAGTTCTTC.

At least ten counts were recorded for this clonotype. V usage is TRBV7-9 and J usage is TRBJ1-1; D is unclear. CDR3 length: 12 residues. Germline V CDR1 and CDR2: SEHNR, FQNEAQ (reference sequence). V was trimmed by 1 base and J by 5 bases, leaving 5 bases between them. The CDR3 nucleotides are TGTGCCAGCAGCTTAGAGTTGACTGAAGCTTTCTTT. This gives the protein CASSLELTEAFF.

In this sample, this clonotype turned up many times. The CDR3 coding sequence is TGTGCCAGCAGCAACCATACTAGCGGGCCTACCTACAATGAGCAGTTCTTC. Protein: CASSNHTSGPTYNEQFF. The chain couples TRBV3-1 to TRBJ2-1; 9 positions match TRBD2. The CDR3 extends over 17 amino acids. J gave up 2 bases and V 5 bases, and 10 bases lay outside the gene matches. Germline CDR1 reads LGHDT; CDR2 reads YNNKEL (reference sequence).

The table lists this clonotype with many counts. The chain recombines TRBV29-1 with TRBJ2-1, with D tentatively TRBD1 or TRBD2 (6 bases each). This CDR3 spans 15 amino acids. Trimming removed 3 bases from V and 3 bases from J, with 15 bases in between. The germline CDR1 and CDR2 sequences are SQVTM and ANQGSEA. The CDR3, as DNA: TGCAGCGTTGAGGAGGGGGAGGATGGCTACAATGAGCAGTTCTTC. This sequence encodes CSVEEGEDGYNEQFF.

This clonotype was counted many times. J is TRBJ2-1 and V is TRBV11-2; a weak D match, TRBD2 (5 bases). Trimming cost V 1 base and J 6 bases, with 7 bases left between them. Germline values: CDR1 SGHAT, CDR2 FQNNGV. The CDR3 sequence is 13 residues long. The CDR3: CASSLGRGNEQFF. Written as DNA, the CDR3 is TGTGCCAGCAGCTTAGGACGGGGCAATGAGCAGTTCTTC.

J is TRBJ2-7 and V is TRBV19; TRBD2 might be the D (6 bases). Trimming took off 5 bases at V and 3 bases at J, with 8 bases between the two ends. Germline lookup yields CDR1 LNHDA and CDR2 SQIVND (reference sequence). The CDR3 is 12 residues long. The CDR3 DNA sequence: TGTGCCAGTAGTCCGGACTACTACGAGCAGTACTTC. Translated: CASSPDYYEQYF.

This clonotype occurred many times. V usage is TRBV2 and J usage is TRBJ2-3, with D possibly matching TRBD2 (8 bases). Per germline, CDR1 SNHLY and CDR2 FYNNEI. The CDR3 spans 15 residues. V was trimmed by 4 bases and J by 4 bases, leaving 15 bases between them. This CDR3 reads CASSGQGLGSDTQYF. The CDR3 region has the DNA TGTGCCAGCAGTGGACAGGGACTAGGCTCAGATACGCAGTATTTT.

This clonotype was observed a handful of times. V gene TRBV12-5 combines with J gene TRBJ2-1, with 8 bases aligning to TRBD1. The J segment lost 7 bases and the V segment lost 0 bases, leaving 5 bases of the junction unmatched. The V gene's germline CDR1 is LGHNT and CDR2 FRNRAP. The CDR3 has 15 amino acids. The CDR3 DNA sequence: TGTGCTAGTGGTTTGGTCCAGGGGGCAGGGAATGAGCAGTTCTTC. It translates to CASGLVQGAGNEQFF.

This clonotype was seen a handful of times. The V call is TRBV7-3, the J call TRBJ2-3; 8 bases line up with TRBD2. CDR3 size: 15 residues. V dropped 6 bases and J dropped 3; count of bases not matched to a gene: 8. Per the germline V gene, CDR1 is SGHTA and CDR2 is FQGTGA. The CDR3 loop is CASSRLARETDTQYF. The CDR3 DNA reads as TGTGCCAGCAGTCGACTAGCGAGGGAGACAGATACGCAGTATTTT. Filled out from reference TRBV7-3 and TRBJ2-3, the complete variable domain reads GAGVSQTPSNKVTEKGKYVELRCDPISGHTALYWYRQSLGQGPEFLIYFQGTGAADDSGLPNDRFFAVRPEGSVSTLKIQRTERGDSAVYLCASSRLARETDTQYFGPGTRLTVL.

This clonotype appeared many times. The CDR3 here is CASSSGENAYEQYF. The DNA of the CDR3 is TGTGCCAGCAGCTCCGGGGAAAACGCCTACGAGCAGTACTTC. J is TRBJ2-7 and V is TRBV7-6; weak D call: TRBD2 (5 bases). This CDR3 is 14 amino acids long. The germline gives CDR1 SGHVS, CDR2 FNYEAQ. With 4 bases removed from V and 2 bases from J, the gap between germline ends came to 12 bases.

V usage is TRBV6-1 and J usage is TRBJ1-5, with D perhaps TRBD1 (6 bases). This CDR3 has 13 amino acids. V lost 2 bases to trimming and J lost 5 bases, with 7 bases between them. CDR1 and CDR2 from the germline V gene are MNHNS and SASEGT. The CDR3 loop reads CASSEQGHQPQHF. The CDR3 region has the DNA TGTGCCAGCAGTGAACAGGGGCATCAGCCCCAGCATTTT.

This clonotype was seen repeatedly, ten times or more. CDR3 sequence reads: CSARISDSGGNIQYF. The CDR3 DNA reads as TGCAGTGCTAGAATCTCGGACAGCGGAGGAAACATTCAGTACTTC. This rearrangement joins TRBV20-1 to TRBJ2-4, with a weak D call TRBD1 (6 bases). CDR1 DFQATT and CDR2 SNEGSKA come from the germline V gene (reference sequence). The CDR3 contains 15 residues. The V and J ends lost 2 bases and 6 bases respectively, with 17 bases between them.

This sequence joins TRBV19 and TRBJ2-1; D is undetermined. Germline CDR1 is LNHDA and CDR2 is SQIVND (reference sequence). V was clipped by 3 bases and J by 0 bases, with 9 bases between them. The CDR3 loop spans 15 amino acids. CDR3 region: CASSIRLSSYNEQFF. The DNA of the CDR3 is TGTGCCAGTAGTATTAGGCTTAGCTCCTACAATGAGCAGTTCTTC.

This clonotype was detected many times. The chain couples TRBV4-1 to TRBJ2-1; D uncertain. CDR1 and CDR2 (germline): MGHRA, YSYEKL. The V and J ends lost 0 bases and 6 bases respectively, with 9 bases between them. CDR3 size: 14 residues. This chain's CDR3 is CASSQEPRSNEQFF. In DNA, the CDR3 is TGCGCCAGCAGCCAAGAACCGAGGAGCAATGAGCAGTTCTTC.

This clonotype was observed many times. The chain links TRBV12-3 or TRBV12-4 to TRBJ1-5; D unresolved. Trimming shortened V by 0 bases and J by 1 base, and 7 bases separated the two germline ends. The CDR3 loop spans 15 amino acids. As DNA, the CDR3 is TGTGCCAGCAGTTTAGCGCTGTTGAGCAATCAGCCCCAGCATTTT. It encodes CASSLALLSNQPQHF.

The sample holds many counts of this clonotype. V and J are TRBV2 and TRBJ2-1, with D possibly TRBD2 on 6 matching bases. The V end lost 5 bases, the J end lost 13 bases, and 18 bases lay between the germline ends. This CDR3 has 13 amino acids. The germline gives CDR1 SNHLY, CDR2 FYNNEI. The CDR3 nucleotides read TGTGCCAGCAGTTCGGGACTTCTAGTTCGTCAGTTCTTC. Translated: CASSSGLLVRQFF.

This clonotype was seen a few times. In DNA form, the CDR3 reads TGTGCCAGTAGTCCGGGTCCCGGGTACGAGCAGTACGTC. Amino acids: CASSPGPGYEQYV. The rearrangement uses TRBV19 and TRBJ2-7; D is unresolved. This CDR3 contains 13 residues. Germline assignment: CDR1 LNHDA and CDR2 SQIVND (reference sequence). Deletions cut 5 bases from V and 4 bases from J, with 12 bases between.

The rearrangement joins TRBV6-2 or TRBV6-3 to TRBJ1-5; no reliable D call. The CDR3 runs 16 residues. The germline V and J ends were trimmed by 5 bases and 4 bases, with 18 bases remaining between them. Germline values: CDR1 MNHEY, CDR2 SVGEGT. As DNA, the CDR3 is TGTGCCAGCAGTAATATCGTGACGACCCCGAATCAGCCCCAGCATTTT. This gives the protein CASSNIVTTPNQPQHF.

This clonotype was observed a handful of times. Written as DNA, the CDR3 is TGCAGCGTTGCGGCAGCTGAAGCTTTCTTT. Translating gives CSVAAAEAFF. The J gene is TRBJ1-1, the V gene TRBV29-1; no firm D call. Germline values: CDR1 SQVTM, CDR2 ANQGSEA. The CDR3 covers 10 residues. Trimming cost V 4 bases and J 6 bases, with 6 bases left between them.

This clonotype showed up many times. J is TRBJ2-3 and V is TRBV6-6; a possible D gene is TRBD2 (5 bases). The CDR3 consists of 14 residues. Trimming took 5 bases from V and 5 from J, leaving 14 bases between them. Looked up from germline, CDR1 is MNHNY and CDR2 is SVGAGI (reference sequence). The CDR3 coding sequence is TGTGCCAGCAGTCCACTAGGAAGGATAGATACGCAGTATTTT. The encoded protein is CASSPLGRIDTQYF.

This clonotype was observed at least ten times. The genes are TRBV19 and TRBJ2-7; the D is unclear. This CDR3 is 11 amino acids long. Germline loops: CDR1 LNHDA, CDR2 SQIVND (reference sequence). V lost 4 bases to trimming and J lost 0 bases, with 1 base between them. The CDR3 bases are TGTGCCAGTAGTAACTCCTACGAGCAGTACTTC. Its translation: CASSNSYEQYF.

This clonotype occurred once. The CDR3 region has the DNA TGTGCCAGCAATGCTCCCGGGACTAGTTCTCTGTACCAAGAGACCCAGTACTTC. Translated: CASNAPGTSSLYQETQYF. This chain connects TRBV6-2 or TRBV6-3 to TRBJ2-5; 8 nucleotides agree with TRBD2. V gave up 7 bases and J gave up 0 bases; unmatched junction bases: 16. This CDR3 comprises 18 residues. The germline CDR1 and CDR2 sequences are MNHEY and SVGEGT.